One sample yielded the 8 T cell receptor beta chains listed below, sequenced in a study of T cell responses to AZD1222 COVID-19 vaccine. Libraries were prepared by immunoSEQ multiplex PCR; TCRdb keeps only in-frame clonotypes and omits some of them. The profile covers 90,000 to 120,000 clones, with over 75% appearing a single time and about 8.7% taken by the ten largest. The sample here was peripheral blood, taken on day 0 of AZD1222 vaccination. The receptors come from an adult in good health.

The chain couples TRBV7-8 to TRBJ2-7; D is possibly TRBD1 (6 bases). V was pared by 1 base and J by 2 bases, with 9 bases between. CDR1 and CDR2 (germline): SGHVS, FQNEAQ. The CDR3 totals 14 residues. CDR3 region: CASSLGRDTYEQYF. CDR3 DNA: TGTGCCAGCAGCTTAGGAAGGGACACCTACGAGCAGTACTTC.

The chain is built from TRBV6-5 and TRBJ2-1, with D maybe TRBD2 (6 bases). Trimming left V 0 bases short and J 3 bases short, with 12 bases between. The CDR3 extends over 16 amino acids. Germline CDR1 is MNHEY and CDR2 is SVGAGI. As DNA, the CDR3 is TGTGCCAGCAGTTACTCGCGGGGTGGCTACTACAATGAGCAGTTCTTC. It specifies CASSYSRGGYYNEQFF.

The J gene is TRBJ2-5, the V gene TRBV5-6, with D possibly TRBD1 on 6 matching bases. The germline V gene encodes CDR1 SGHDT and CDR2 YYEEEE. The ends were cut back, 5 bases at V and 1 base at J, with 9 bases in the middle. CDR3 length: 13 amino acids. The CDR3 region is CASRRQVQETQYF. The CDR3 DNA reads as TGTGCCAGCAGGAGACAGGTCCAAGAGACCCAGTACTTC.

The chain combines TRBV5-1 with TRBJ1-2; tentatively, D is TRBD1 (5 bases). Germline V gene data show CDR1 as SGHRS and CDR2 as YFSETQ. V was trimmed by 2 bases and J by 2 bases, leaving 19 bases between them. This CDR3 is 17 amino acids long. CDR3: CASSFNTNAGSNYGYTF. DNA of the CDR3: TGCGCCAGCAGCTTTAATACGAATGCAGGGTCGAACTATGGCTACACCTTC.

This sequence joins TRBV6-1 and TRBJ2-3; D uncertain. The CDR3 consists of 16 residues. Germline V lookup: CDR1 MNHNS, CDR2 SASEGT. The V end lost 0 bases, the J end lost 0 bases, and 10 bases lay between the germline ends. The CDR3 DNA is TGTGCCAGCAGTGAAGCTGTAGGCAGAAGCACAGATACGCAGTATTTT. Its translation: CASSEAVGRSTDTQYF.

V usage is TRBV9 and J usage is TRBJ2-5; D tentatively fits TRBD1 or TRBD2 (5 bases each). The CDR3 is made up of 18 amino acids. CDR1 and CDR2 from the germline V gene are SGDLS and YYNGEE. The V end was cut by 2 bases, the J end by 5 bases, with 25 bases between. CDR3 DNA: TGTGCCAGCAGCGTCCGAAGCCCCCGGGACCCAACGGGGGAGACCCAGTACTTC. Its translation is CASSVRSPRDPTGETQYF. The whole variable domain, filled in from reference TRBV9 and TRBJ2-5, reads DSGVTQTPKHLITATGQRVTLRCSPRSGDLSVYWYQQSLDQGLQFLIQYYNGEERAKGNILERFSAQQFPDLHSELNLSSLELGDSALYFCASSVRSPRDPTGETQYFGPGTRLLVL.

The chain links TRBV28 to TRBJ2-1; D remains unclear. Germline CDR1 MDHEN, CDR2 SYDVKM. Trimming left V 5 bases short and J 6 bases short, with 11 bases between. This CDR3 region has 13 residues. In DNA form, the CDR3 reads TGTGCCAGCAGTCGACGTCTAGGCAATGAGCAGTTCTTC. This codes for CASSRRLGNEQFF.

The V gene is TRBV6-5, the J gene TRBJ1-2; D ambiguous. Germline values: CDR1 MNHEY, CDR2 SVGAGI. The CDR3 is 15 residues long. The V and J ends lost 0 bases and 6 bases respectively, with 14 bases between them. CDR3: CASSYSIAVMDGYTF. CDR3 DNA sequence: TGTGCCAGCAGTTACTCGATTGCGGTTATGGATGGCTACACCTTC.